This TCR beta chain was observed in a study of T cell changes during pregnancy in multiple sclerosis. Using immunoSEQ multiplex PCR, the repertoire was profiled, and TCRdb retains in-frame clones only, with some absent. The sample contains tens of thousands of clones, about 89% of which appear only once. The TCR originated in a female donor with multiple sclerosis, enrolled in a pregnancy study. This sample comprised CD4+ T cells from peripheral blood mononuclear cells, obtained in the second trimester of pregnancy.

CDR3 sequence: CSVTGSTDTQYF. CDR3 nucleotides: TGCAGCGTAACGGGTAGCACAGATACGCAGTATTTT. J is TRBJ2-3 and V is TRBV29-1; D remains ambiguous. The CDR3 has 12 residues. V lost 6 bases and J lost 0, with 7 bases in between. Germline V gene sequence: CDR1 SQVTM, CDR2 ANQGSEA.